This passage covers 21 T cell receptor beta chains from one sample sequenced in a study of graft-versus-host responses after intestinal transplantation. The repertoire was sequenced with immunoSEQ multiplex PCR; TCRdb's copy has only in-frame clones and lacks some. The sample has under 150,000 clones; approximately 95% are singletons. The antigens these receptors bind are not known. Sequences were derived from unstimulated CD4+ T cells sorted from spleen or lymph node cells, sampled before intestinal transplant. The receptor set was obtained from a human donor who received an intestinal transplant.

This chain connects TRBV30 to TRBJ2-5; the D gene could be TRBD1 or TRBD2 (6 bases each). Germline V lookup: CDR1 GTSNPN, CDR2 SVGIG (reference sequence). Trimming left V 2 bases short and J 4 bases short, with 8 bases between. This CDR3 spans 12 amino acids. CDR3 sequence: CAWSKGGETQYF. The CDR3 DNA sequence: TGTGCCTGGAGTAAGGGGGGAGAGACCCAGTACTTC.

The chain uses TRBV7-5 and TRBJ2-7; the D call TRBD1 from the table was never checked on the DNA. TRBV7-5 is assigned pseudogene status. The CDR3 runs 16 residues. The CDR3 spells CARSPPSGQGIYEQYF. The CDR3 bases are TGTGCCAGAAGCCCTCCATCGGGACAGGGGATCTACGAGCAGTACTTC.

The genes are TRBV5-6 and TRBJ1-2; 8 bases are a match to TRBD1. CDR1 is SGHDT, CDR2 YYEEEE, per germline. V dropped 0 bases and J dropped 5; count of bases not matched to a gene: 3. The CDR3 totals 14 residues. CDR3 bases: TGTGCCAGCAGCTTGGAACAGGGGGTATATGGCTACACCTTC. Translating gives CASSLEQGVYGYTF.

CDR3 amino acids: CASSAFWGLNQPQHF. The CDR3 DNA reads as TGTGCCAGCAGTGCGTTCTGGGGCCTTAATCAGCCCCAGCATTTT. This sequence joins TRBV6-5 and TRBJ1-5; possible D gene TRBD1, 5 bases. Germline V lookup: CDR1 MNHEY, CDR2 SVGAGI. The CDR3 covers 15 residues. Trimming left V 5 bases short and J 4 bases short, with 15 bases between.

J is TRBJ1-1 and V is TRBV4-2; a possible D gene is TRBD1 (5 bases). The V gene's germline CDR1 is LGHNA and CDR2 YNFKEQ. Between the trimmed V and J ends, which lost 4 bases and 1 base, there was a span of 10 bases. This CDR3 is 14 amino acids long. The DNA of the CDR3 is TGTGCCAGCAGCCCCCCCCAGGGGAACACTGAAGCTTTCTTT. Protein sequence: CASSPPQGNTEAFF.

The V call is TRBV5-4, the J call TRBJ2-5; D might be TRBD1 (6 bases). Per the germline V gene, CDR1 is SGHNT and CDR2 is YYREEE (reference sequence). CDR3 size: 14 residues. With 5 bases removed from V and 2 bases from J, the gap between germline ends came to 13 bases. The CDR3 here is CASSSGARQETQYF. CDR3 DNA sequence: TGTGCCAGCAGTTCAGGGGCGAGGCAAGAGACCCAGTACTTC.

This sequence joins TRBV7-2 and TRBJ2-3, with 9 bases fitting TRBD2. V trimming: 5 bases; J trimming: 0 bases; junction bases outside the gene matches: 12. Germline V gene data show CDR1 as SGHTA and CDR2 as FQGNSA. The CDR3 spans 18 residues. Here the CDR3 reads CASSPKAGLAFSTDTQYF. For the CDR3, the DNA is TGTGCCAGCAGCCCGAAGGCCGGACTAGCGTTTAGCACAGATACGCAGTATTTT.

The rearrangement joins TRBV9 to TRBJ1-3; no clear D. The CDR3 is made up of 16 amino acids. Germline CDR1 and CDR2: SGDLS and YYNGEE. Trimming left V 1 base short and J 0 bases short, with 11 bases between. The CDR3: CASSVSPGASGNTIYF. CDR3 sequence (DNA): TGTGCCAGCAGCGTAAGCCCGGGAGCCTCTGGAAACACCATATATTTT.

The rearrangement links TRBV30 to TRBJ2-1, with TRBD2 matching over 7 bases. The junction had 11 bases not matched to a gene; V was cut back by 3 bases and J by 3 bases. Germline V gene data show CDR1 as GTSNPN and CDR2 as SVGIG (reference sequence). This CDR3 has 16 amino acids. In DNA, the CDR3 is TGTGCCTGGAGGATTAAGCAACGGGAGGACTACAATGAGCAGTTCTTC. Translating gives CAWRIKQREDYNEQFF.

This sequence joins TRBV18 and TRBJ2-2, with TRBD1 as a possible D gene (6 bases). This CDR3 contains 15 residues. Trimming left V 2 bases short and J 4 bases short, with 11 bases between. Germline CDR1 reads KGHSH; CDR2 reads LQKENI. CDR3 in DNA: TGTGCCAGCTCACCAGTACAGGGTCGCACCGGGGAGCTGTTTTTT. Protein sequence: CASSPVQGRTGELFF.

This chain connects TRBV5-1 to TRBJ2-5; no definite D call. V lost 7 bases, J lost 4 bases, and 17 bases lay in between. Germline CDR1 and CDR2: SGHRS and YFSETQ. The length of the CDR3 is 14 residues. CDR3 sequence reads: CASRPQSSGETQYF. CDR3 nucleotides: TGCGCCAGCCGCCCCCAGTCGAGTGGAGAGACCCAGTACTTC.

The J gene is TRBJ2-2, the V gene TRBV19; D is unresolved. The V end lost 4 bases, the J end lost 6 bases, and 12 bases lay between the germline ends. The CDR3 is made up of 14 amino acids. CDR1 LNHDA and CDR2 SQIVND come from the germline V gene (reference sequence). CDR3 protein: CASSRKWSSGELFF. In DNA form, the CDR3 reads TGTGCCAGTAGTAGAAAATGGTCATCCGGGGAGCTGTTTTTT.

Only one count was recorded for this clone. This chain links TRBV5-1 with TRBJ2-3; 11 bases line up with TRBD2. In germline, CDR1 is SGHRS, CDR2 YFSETQ. V dropped 0 bases and J dropped 11; count of bases not matched to a gene: 17. The CDR3 totals 18 residues. The CDR3 DNA is TGCGCCAGCAGCTTGGACGCTAGCGGGAGGCCCGAAAGAACGAGGCAGTATTTT. Translation gives CASSLDASGRPERTRQYF.

A single count supports this clone. The chain employs TRBV18 and TRBJ2-5, with D hard to call. The V gene lost 0 bases and the J gene lost 7 bases, with 18 bases spanning the gap. The germline V gene has CDR1 KGHSH and CDR2 LQKENI. This CDR3 is 16 amino acids long. The DNA of the CDR3 is TGTGCCAGCTCACCACCCGGTCCAGGCGGATTAGGGACCCAGTACTTC. Translating gives CASSPPGPGGLGTQYF.

This clone is a singleton in its sample. CDR3 in amino acids: CASSLRPLTYNEQFF. CDR3 coding DNA: TGTGCCAGCAGCTTGAGACCTCTCACCTACAATGAGCAGTTCTTC. The chain has TRBV5-8 and TRBJ2-1; unclear D gene. The V gene lost 1 base and the J gene lost 2 bases, with 10 bases spanning the gap. The CDR3 totals 15 residues. Germline V gene data show CDR1 as SGHTS and CDR2 as YDEGEE.

The V gene is TRBV18, the J gene TRBJ2-1, with D possibly TRBD2 on 6 matching bases. The CDR3 covers 15 residues. V shed 5 bases and J shed 5 bases, with 16 bases lying between them. Germline V CDR1 and CDR2: KGHSH, LQKENI. The CDR3 here is CASSITGTSNNEQFF. The CDR3 DNA follows: TGTGCCAGCTCAATAACCGGGACTTCCAACAATGAGCAGTTCTTC.

The chain is built from TRBV7-3 and TRBJ2-2; 7 bases are shared with TRBD2. The CDR3 is 14 amino acids. CDR1 and CDR2 from the germline V gene are SGHTA and FQGTGA. Trimming at V came to 0 bases and at J to 6 bases, leaving 1 base not matched to a gene. The CDR3 spells CASSLTGRSGELFF. The CDR3 DNA sequence: TGTGCCAGCAGCTTAACCGGGAGGTCCGGGGAGCTGTTTTTT.

The rearrangement uses TRBV7-2 and TRBJ2-1; TRBD2 matches 10 bases. V dropped 4 bases and J dropped 9; count of bases not matched to a gene: 12. Germline lookup yields CDR1 SGHTA and CDR2 FQGNSA. This CDR3 is 16 amino acids long. CDR3 nucleotides: TGTGCCAGCAGCTCAGGACTAGCGGACCCCGATGGTGAGCAGTTCTTC. This codes for CASSSGLADPDGEQFF.

This sequence joins TRBV20-1 and TRBJ2-7; possibly TRBD2 for D (6 bases). Germline V gene sequence: CDR1 DFQATT, CDR2 SNEGSKA (reference sequence). Trimming removed 6 bases from V and 7 bases from J, with 13 bases in between. This CDR3 has 11 amino acids. CDR3 sequence: CSAQREWEQYF. The CDR3 nucleotides are TGCAGTGCGCAACGGGAGTGGGAGCAGTACTTC.

V is TRBV10-2 and J is TRBJ2-2; TRBD2 matches at 13 bases. V shed 3 bases and J 6 bases; nucleotides not matched to a gene: 7. The CDR3 is made up of 17 amino acids. Germline V CDR1 and CDR2: WSHSY, SAAADI. For the CDR3, the DNA is TGCGCCAGCAGTGACCCCGGACTAGCGGGAGAATCCGGGGAGCTGTTTTTT. Translation: CASSDPGLAGESGELFF.

The chain joins TRBV10-1 to TRBJ2-7; D remains ambiguous. V was cut by 6 bases and J by 5 bases, with 11 bases left in between. This CDR3 has 12 residues. Germline-derived CDR1 and CDR2 are WNHNN and SYGVQD (reference sequence). CDR3 coding DNA: TGCGCCAGCAGCGCCCTATGGAACGAGCAGTACTTC. This sequence encodes CASSALWNEQYF.